This T cell receptor beta chain was found in a study of T-cell reconstitution after alpha-beta-depleted transplantation in children. This clonotype was observed many times. Its specificity is unknown. Study findings and constraints: By one year post-transplant, T-cell counts and diversity largely arose from T cells that were newly produced. Several patients had high TCRbeta diversity at day 60; it came from surviving recipient T cells and thymic progenitors. Reports say that about two months after transplant, the alpha-beta T cells came out of several hundred graft clones that had expanded.

Unique molecular identifiers were incorporated when the TCRbeta library was constructed. MiXCR, applied by TCRdb to the PCR reads, yields one record per CDR3 protein. Of approximately 300,000 distinct CDR3 sequences in the sample, roughly a tenth were seen once. This sequence was found in a boy under two years old with acute myeloid leukemia, due to receive a stem cell transplant. The specimen was PBMCs, collected before TCRalphabeta/CD19-depleted stem cell transplant.

The CDR3 nucleotides are TGTGCCAGCAGCTTAAAAGTTCCGGACAGACAGAACTATGGCTACACCTTC. This sequence encodes CASSLKVPDRQNYGYTF. The chain combines TRBV7-8 with TRBJ1-2, with D perhaps TRBD1 (6 bases). Trimming cost V 2 bases and J 2 bases, with 18 bases left between them. The CDR3 spans 17 residues. Germline V gives CDR1 SGHVS, CDR2 FQNEAQ.